This note documents a single T cell receptor (beta chain) sequence. The target antigen is unknown. These data belong to a study of vaccination and CD4 T cells after COVID-19. Treatment denoted: roughly 11-day PBMC culture with coronavirus spike peptide pools or control peptides (ViraFEST assay). Cultured CD4+ T-cell DNA underwent Oncomine TCR Beta short-read sequencing. TCRdb re-analysed the PCR reads in MiXCR, keeping a single row per CDR3 protein. Of roughly 26,000 distinct CDR3 sequences in the sample, approximately 44% were seen once. Looked up from germline, CDR1 is SGHTA and CDR2 is FQGNSA. There are 17 residues in the CDR3. The V and J ends lost 5 bases and 0 bases respectively, with 14 bases between them.

This sequence originates from a human donor who had recovered from COVID-19. Sequenced sample: CD4+ T cells from blood, cultured in vitro. The rearrangement links TRBV7-2 to TRBJ1-6; D gene unclear. As DNA, the CDR3 is TGTGCCAGCAGCCCTAGGGAGGAAAGCTCCTATAATTCACCCCTCCACTTT. It yields the protein CASSPREESSYNSPLHF. Based on the CDR3 plus reference TRBV7-2 and TRBJ1-6, the full variable domain is GAGVSQSPSNKVTEKGKDVELRCDPISGHTALYWYRQSLGQGLEFLIYFQGNSAPDKSGLPSDRFSAERTGGSVSTLTIQRTQQEDSAVYLCASSPREESSYNSPLHFGNGTRLTVT.